This is a list of T cell receptor beta chains from one sample in a study of breast tumors, draining lymph nodes, adjacent tissues. In TCRdb, the multiplex PCR reads were re-called with MiXCR into one record per CDR3 protein. The sample consists of 150,000 to 200,000 distinct CDR3 sequences, roughly 30% of them appearing once. The sample consisted of axillary lymph node tissue. These receptors were collected from a female donor with breast cancer. Some clones in this sample may be carry-over from other donors' samples. Each CDR3 is given with its conserved first and last residue. The D gene is left open where the match is weak. Clone size appears in some rows only: once, few, many, or a class for an expanded clone.

TRBD1 | 13 | many | TRBJ1-2 | TRBV27 | CASSQDRGHGYTF | TGTGCCAGCAGCCAGGACAGGGGGCATGGCTACACCTTC
TRBD2 | 14 | few | TRBJ2-1 | TRBV5-4 | CATSIAGAYNEQFF | TGTGCCACCTCAATAGCGGGAGCGTACAATGAGCAGTTCTTC
. | 17 | . | TRBJ1-4 | TRBV20-1 | CSARNSLAGPDNEKLFF | TGCAGTGCTAGAAACTCACTAGCGGGCCCTGACAATGAAAAACTGTTTTTT
. | 14 | many | TRBJ2-7 | TRBV4-1 | CASSQGGTDYEQYF | TGCGCCAGCAGCCAAGGCGGGACCGACTACGAGCAGTACTTC
TRBD1 | 15 | many | TRBJ1-2 | TRBV7-2 | CASRVYRGQGYGYTF | TGTGCCAGCAGGGTGTACAGGGGGCAGGGCTATGGCTACACCTTC
TRBD1 | 15 | . | TRBJ1-2 | TRBV7-2 | CASGLSGQGGDGYTF | TGTGCCAGCGGCCTTTCGGGACAGGGAGGCGATGGCTACACCTTC
TRBD2 | 19 | . | TRBJ2-5 | TRBV20-1 | CSAAGTGLAGGYLKETQYF | TGCAGTGCTGCCGGGACAGGGCTAGCGGGGGGATACTTAAAAGAGACCCAGTACTTC
. | 12 | many | TRBJ2-7 | TRBV20-1 | CSAKGPSYEQYF | TGCAGTGCTAAGGGCCCTTCCTACGAGCAGTACTTC
TRBD2 | 18 | many | TRBJ2-2 | TRBV5-1 | CASSPGTSGVKNTGELFF | TGCGCCAGCAGCCCTGGGACTAGCGGGGTTAAAAACACCGGGGAGCTGTTTTTT
. | 13 | many | TRBJ2-1 | TRBV2 | CASSDVSGNEQFF | TGTGCCAGCAGTGACGTTTCCGGCAATGAGCAGTTCTTC
. | 14 | . | TRBJ1-1 | TRBV20-1 | CSAREPQGNTEAFF | TGCAGTGCTAGAGAACCACAGGGAAACACTGAAGCTTTCTTT
. | 14 | once | TRBJ2-2 | TRBV3-1 | CASSGPANTGELFF | TGTGCCAGCAGCGGGCCCGCGAACACCGGGGAGCTGTTTTTT
. | 14 | . | TRBJ1-5 | TRBV9 | CASSVGTGDQPQHF | TGTGCCAGCAGCGTAGGTACAGGAGATCAGCCCCAGCATTTT
. | 16 | . | TRBJ1-1 | TRBV6-5 | CASSYSDPDLNTEAFF | TGTGCCAGCAGTTACTCCGACCCAGACTTGAACACTGAAGCTTTCTTT
TRBD1 | 16 | few | TRBJ1-1 | TRBV20-1 | CSARDPNRGGLGEAFF | TGCAGTGCTAGAGATCCTAACAGGGGGGGACTCGGAGAAGCTTTCTTT
. | 15 | many | TRBJ2-5 | TRBV9 | CASSVVGSGQETQYF | TGTGCCAGCAGCGTAGTGGGTAGCGGCCAAGAGACCCAGTACTTC
TRBD1 | 13 | . | TRBJ1-4 | TRBV7-8 | CASRQAGGEKLFF | TGTGCCAGCAGGCAGGCAGGGGGCGAAAAACTGTTTTTT
. | 16 | . | TRBJ2-3 | TRBV7-6 | CASSLPVAVSTDTQYF | TGTGCCAGCAGCTTACCAGTAGCGGTGAGCACAGATACGCAGTATTTT
TRBD2 | 19 | . | TRBJ2-2 | TRBV27 | CASKYTRGLAGVETGELFF | TGTGCCAGCAAATATACACGTGGACTAGCGGGAGTAGAAACCGGGGAGCTGTTTTTT
. | 14 | many | TRBJ2-5 | TRBV19 | CASSYGGLRETQYF | TGTGCCAGTAGTTATGGGGGCCTACGAGAGACCCAGTACTTC
TRBD2 | 20 | many | TRBJ2-3 | TRBV11-2 | CASSLVSASGSRSSTDTQYF | TGTGCCAGCAGCTTAGTATCGGCTAGCGGGAGTCGGTCGAGCACAGATACGCAGTATTTT
. | 15 | . | TRBJ1-2 | TRBV28 | CASSFLRDGNYGYTF | TGTGCCAGCAGTTTCCTGCGGGACGGGAACTATGGCTACACCTTC
. | 16 | many | TRBJ1-3 | TRBV7-2 | CASSPQPGQSGNTIYF | TGTGCCAGCAGCCCCCAACCGGGACAATCGGGAAACACCATATATTTT
TRBD2 | 17 | many | TRBJ2-7 | TRBV10-1 | CASSELSTSGLSYEQYF | TGCGCCAGCAGTGAATTATCCACTAGCGGGTTATCCTACGAGCAGTACTTC
. | 11 | few | TRBJ1-1 | TRBV28 | CASSLYLWTDF | TGTGCCAGCAGTTTATATTTGTGGACAGACTTT
TRBD2 | 15 | . | TRBJ2-3 | TRBV7-2 | CASSLGRGGADTQYF | TGTGCCAGCAGCTTAGGCCGCGGGGGGGCAGATACGCAGTATTTT
. | 15 | . | TRBJ1-2 | TRBV7-2 | CASSLQKGRNYGYPF | TGTGCCAGCAGCCTCCAGAAGGGCCGAAACTATGGCTACCCCTTC
TRBD1 | 14 | . | TRBJ1-6 | TRBV7-9 | CASSLWTGVSPLHF | TGTGCCAGCAGCTTATGGACAGGGGTCTCACCCCTCCACTTT
TRBD1 | 15 | many | TRBJ1-6 | TRBV20-1 | CSARGLGGTASPLHF | TGCAGTGCTAGAGGTCTTGGGGGGACAGCTTCCCCCCTCCACTTT
. | 18 | many | TRBJ1-3 | TRBV4-2 | CASSQGRFLRNSGNTIYF | TGTGCCAGCAGCCAAGGCCGGTTTTTACGGAACTCTGGAAACACCATATATTTT
TRBD1 | 15 | many | TRBJ2-1 | TRBV5-1 | CASSLGWTGTHEQFF | TGCGCCAGCAGCTTGGGTTGGACAGGGACCCATGAGCAGTTCTTC
TRBD1 | 15 | . | TRBJ1-2 | TRBV9 | CASSGGQGARRSSTF | TGTGCCAGCAGCGGAGGACAGGGGGCGCGCAGAAGCTCCACCTTC
TRBD1 | 11 | . | TRBJ1-1 | TRBV12-3/TRBV12-4 | CASTYQGGAFF | TGTGCCAGCACTTATCAGGGGGGGGCTTTCTTT
TRBD1 | 12 | many | TRBJ1-5 | TRBV6-5 | CASGAGGQPQHF | TGTGCCAGCGGGGCAGGGGGGCAGCCCCAGCATTTT
. | 14 | . | TRBJ1-5 | TRBV5-1 | CASSLVGRGSGEHF | .
. | 13 | many | TRBJ2-7 | TRBV19 | CASGRGRDYEQYF | TGTGCCAGTGGCAGGGGAAGGGACTACGAGCAGTACTTC
. | 16 | many | TRBJ1-2 | TRBV7-8 | CASSLGSGGRDNGYTF | TGTGCCAGCAGCTTAGGGAGTGGAGGTAGGGACAACGGCTACACCTTC
TRBD2 | 15 | few | TRBJ2-7 | TRBV6-5 | CASSHPVGGYYEQYF | TGTGCCAGCAGTCACCCGGTGGGAGGGTACTACGAGCAGTACTTC
. | 14 | many | TRBJ2-1 | TRBV29-1 | CSVVTGGFYNEQFF | TGCAGCGTTGTAACAGGAGGGTTCTACAATGAGCAGTTCTTC
TRBD2 | 15 | few | TRBJ2-7 | TRBV11-2 | CASSLEIAGGEEQYF | TGTGCCAGCAGCTTGGAGATAGCGGGAGGAGAAGAGCAGTACTTC
. | 15 | few | TRBJ1-5 | TRBV12-3/TRBV12-4 | CASSFRQGSNQPQHF | TGTGCCAGCAGTTTCCGGCAGGGTAGCAATCAGCCCCAGCATTTT
. | 12 | many | TRBJ2-3 | TRBV11-2 | CASSLFTDTQYF | TGTGCCAGCAGCTTATTCACAGATACGCAGTATTTT
TRBD1 | 15 | . | TRBJ1-3 | TRBV6-5 | CASSRDRASGNTIYF | TGTGCCAGCAGCCGGGACAGGGCCTCTGGAAACACCATATATTTT
. | 15 | . | TRBJ2-7 | TRBV27 | CASSLRGPTSYEQYF | TGTGCCAGCAGTTTACGCGGGCCAACCAGCTACGAGCAGTACTTC
TRBD1 | 16 | . | TRBJ1-3 | TRBV3-1 | CAGSQGTGVSGNTIYF | TGTGCCGGCAGCCAAGGGACAGGGGTCTCTGGAAACACCATATATTTT